A single sample gave rise to the 17 T cell receptor beta chains below, sequenced in a study of immune cell composition in non-small cell lung cancer. The normal lung sample lay at least 3 cm, and maximally far, from the tumour. Assay used: immunoSEQ multiplex PCR; TCRdb lists only in-frame clones, some missing. The repertoire includes about 6,600 clones, under 90% of them detected once, and about 9.7% sits in the top ten. Specimen: non-adjacent lung tissue. The receptor source for this set is a human donor with non-small cell lung cancer.

V gene TRBV28 combines with J gene TRBJ2-7; TRBD1 aligns across 10 bases. Per the germline V gene, CDR1 is MDHEN and CDR2 is SYDVKM. This CDR3 has 15 amino acids. The V segment lost 8 bases and the J segment 5 bases; nucleotides outside the gene matches: 12. This CDR3 is CASFKPGQGFHEQYF. The CDR3 region has the DNA TGTGCCAGCTTCAAACCGGGACAGGGGTTCCACGAGCAGTACTTC.

The chain carries TRBV4-1 and TRBJ2-5, with D perhaps TRBD1 (6 bases). The CDR3 loop spans 17 amino acids. Between the trimmed V and J ends, which lost 0 bases and 5 bases, there was a span of 19 bases. Germline lookup yields CDR1 MGHRA and CDR2 YSYEKL. The CDR3 DNA sequence: TGCGCCAGCAGCCAAGAGTACAGAACAGGGCCAGGGGAGACCCAGTACTTC. This encodes CASSQEYRTGPGETQYF.

J is TRBJ1-2 and V is TRBV4-3, with 12 bases matching TRBD1. Trimming removed 4 bases from V and 8 bases from J; junction bases left unmatched: 8. CDR1 and CDR2 (germline): LGHNA, YSLEER. This CDR3 is built from 15 residues. The CDR3 bases are TGCGCCAGCAGCCGAGATATCGGGACAGGGGGCGGCTACACCTTC. Its protein is CASSRDIGTGGGYTF.

The gene calls are TRBV18 and TRBJ2-1; TRBD2 agrees at 13 bases. Germline V gene lookup returns CDR1 KGHSH and CDR2 LQKENI. J was trimmed by 7 bases and V by 3 bases; bases with no gene match: 3. The CDR3 runs to 15 residues. This CDR3 is CASSPTSGGANEQFF. In DNA form, the CDR3 reads TGTGCCAGCTCACCCACTAGCGGGGGGGCGAATGAGCAGTTCTTC.

The chain is built from TRBV7-9 and TRBJ2-7; 8 bases fit TRBD1. CDR1 and CDR2 (germline): SEHNR, FQNEAQ (reference sequence). V lost 8 bases, J lost 4 bases, and 4 bases stayed unmatched. This CDR3 is 12 amino acids long. CDR3 nucleotide sequence: TGTGCCAGCTCGGACAGGGAGTACGAGCAGTACTTC. Translated: CASSDREYEQYF.

V usage is TRBV6-5 and J usage is TRBJ2-7; 7 bases are shared with TRBD1. Germline V gives CDR1 MNHEY, CDR2 SVGAGI. The CDR3 covers 14 residues. Losses at the gene ends were 4 bases for V and 0 bases for J; bases not matched to a gene: 3. In DNA, the CDR3 is TGTGCCAGCAGTTCCAGGGACAGCTCCTACGAGCAGTACTTC. The encoded protein is CASSSRDSSYEQYF.

This clone is a singleton in its sample. This rearrangement joins TRBV5-1 to TRBJ2-3; the match to TRBD1 covers 7 bases. Unmatched junction bases numbered 4, after V lost 0 bases and J lost 3 bases. This CDR3 has 15 residues. The germline V gene encodes CDR1 SGHRS and CDR2 YFSETQ. CDR3 loop: CASSLVARGTDTQYF. CDR3 DNA sequence: TGCGCCAGCAGCTTGGTTGCCAGGGGGACAGATACGCAGTATTTT.

The J gene is TRBJ2-5, the V gene TRBV28, with TRBD2 matching over 13 bases. Germline CDR1 MDHEN, CDR2 SYDVKM. The length of the CDR3 is 15 residues. The junction had 4 bases not matched to a gene; V was cut back by 6 bases and J by 3 bases. The CDR3 is CASRRTSGGEETQYF. The CDR3 DNA is TGTGCCAGCAGGCGGACTAGCGGGGGTGAAGAGACCCAGTACTTC.

The V call is TRBV4-3, the J call TRBJ2-1; 7 bases align to TRBD2. V lost 3 bases and J lost 2; bases outside the gene matches: 1. This CDR3 is built from 14 residues. Per the germline V gene, CDR1 is LGHNA and CDR2 is YSLEER. The CDR3: CASSQGGTYNEQFF. The CDR3 DNA reads TGCGCCAGCAGCCAGGGGGGGACCTACAATGAGCAGTTCTTC.

This clone has only a few counts. J is TRBJ2-7 and V is TRBV4-3, with TRBD1 matching over 10 bases. The CDR3 covers 16 residues. The trim removed 3 bases at V and 1 base at J, leaving 6 bases unmatched. Germline loops: CDR1 LGHNA, CDR2 YSLEER. The CDR3 here is CASSHSGTGESYEQYF. The CDR3 region has the DNA TGCGCCAGCAGCCACTCCGGGACAGGGGAGTCCTACGAGCAGTACTTC.

The chain recombines TRBV4-3 with TRBJ1-1; D not certain. Trimming cost V 4 bases and J 1 base, with 7 bases left between them. Germline V gene lookup returns CDR1 LGHNA and CDR2 YSLEER. The CDR3 is made up of 13 amino acids. CDR3 DNA: TGCGCCAGCAGCCTCACAGCGAACACTGAAGCTTTCTTT. This translates into CASSLTANTEAFF.

This clone rates as medium-sized. The chain links TRBV6-5 to TRBJ2-2; no reliable D call. Germline values: CDR1 MNHEY, CDR2 SVGAGI. V was cut by 0 bases and J by 5 bases, with 10 bases left in between. The CDR3 has 15 residues. CDR3 sequence reads: CASSYSISRTGELFF. CDR3 nucleotides: TGTGCCAGCAGTTACTCGATCTCCCGGACCGGGGAGCTGTTTTTT.

The rearrangement uses TRBV28 and TRBJ1-4, with TRBD1 matching 11 bases. This CDR3 is 14 amino acids long. In germline, CDR1 is MDHEN, CDR2 SYDVKM. After removal of 6 bases from V and 11 bases from J, the junction contained 8 bases not matched to a gene. The CDR3 nucleotides read TGTGCCAGCAGAGACGCCGGGACAGGGGGGAAACTGTTTTTT. This translates into CASRDAGTGGKLFF. Full variable domain (missing parts from reference TRBV28 and TRBJ1-4): DVKVTQSSRYLVKRTGEKVFLECVQDMDHENMFWYRQDPGLGLRLIYFSYDVKMKEKGDIPEGYSVSREKKERFSLILESASTNQTSMYLCASRDAGTGGKLFFGSGTQLSVL.

V and J are TRBV11-2 and TRBJ2-7; 8 bases are a match to TRBD2. CDR1 SGHAT and CDR2 FQNNGV come from the germline V gene. The CDR3 is made up of 15 amino acids. V trimming: 6 bases; J trimming: 3 bases; junction bases outside the gene matches: 10. The CDR3 spells CASRWNAGGLYEQYF. The CDR3 DNA sequence: TGTGCCAGCAGGTGGAATGCGGGGGGCCTCTACGAGCAGTACTTC.

V and J are TRBV7-8 and TRBJ1-2, with 8 bases aligning to TRBD1. The V and J ends lost 5 bases and 3 bases, in that order; junction bases with no gene match: 5. This CDR3 contains 14 residues. Per the germline V gene, CDR1 is SGHVS and CDR2 is FQNEAQ. The DNA of the CDR3 is TGTGCCAGCAGCACCAGGGGGCAATACTATGGCTACACCTTC. This gives the protein CASSTRGQYYGYTF.

The J gene is TRBJ1-1, the V gene TRBV4-1, with D maybe TRBD1 (5 bases). The V end lost 0 bases, the J end lost 6 bases, and 14 bases lay between the germline ends. The germline V gene has CDR1 MGHRA and CDR2 YSYEKL. CDR3 size: 15 residues. Written as DNA, the CDR3 is TGCGCCAGCAGCCAAGACCCAGGGTGGGATTCTGAAGCTTTCTTT. Translating gives CASSQDPGWDSEAFF.

In nucleotides, the CDR3 is TGTGCCAGCAGTGAGAAGTGGAGGCCCTCCTACGAGCAGTACTTC. Amino acid sequence: CASSEKWRPSYEQYF. This chain joins TRBV2 and TRBJ2-7; D is possibly TRBD2 (5 bases). Per germline, CDR1 SNHLY and CDR2 FYNNEI. V dropped 3 bases and J dropped 0 bases, with 12 bases sitting between them. The CDR3 sequence is 15 residues long. The whole variable domain, filled in from reference TRBV2 and TRBJ2-7, reads EPEVTQTPSHQVTQMGQEVILRCVPISNHLYFYWYRQILGQKVEFLVSFYNNEISEKSEIFDDQFSVERPDGSNFTLKIRSTKLEDSAMYFCASSEKWRPSYEQYFGPGTRLTVT.